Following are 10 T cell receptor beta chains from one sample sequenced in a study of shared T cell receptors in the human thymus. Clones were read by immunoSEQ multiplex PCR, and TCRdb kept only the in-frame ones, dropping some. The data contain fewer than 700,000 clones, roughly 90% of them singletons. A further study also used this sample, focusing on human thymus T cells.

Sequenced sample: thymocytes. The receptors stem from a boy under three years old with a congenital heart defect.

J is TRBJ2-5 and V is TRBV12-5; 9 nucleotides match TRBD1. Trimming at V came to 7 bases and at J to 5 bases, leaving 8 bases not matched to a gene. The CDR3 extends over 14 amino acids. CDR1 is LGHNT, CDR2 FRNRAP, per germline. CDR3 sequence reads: CASARTGEDETQYF. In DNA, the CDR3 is TGTGCTAGTGCCCGGACAGGGGAGGACGAGACCCAGTACTTC.

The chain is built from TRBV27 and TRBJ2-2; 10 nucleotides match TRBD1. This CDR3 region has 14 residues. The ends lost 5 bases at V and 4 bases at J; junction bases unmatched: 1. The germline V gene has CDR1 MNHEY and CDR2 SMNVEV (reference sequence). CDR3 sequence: CASSRTGGTGELFF. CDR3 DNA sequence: TGTGCCAGCAGTCGGACAGGGGGCACCGGGGAGCTGTTTTTT.

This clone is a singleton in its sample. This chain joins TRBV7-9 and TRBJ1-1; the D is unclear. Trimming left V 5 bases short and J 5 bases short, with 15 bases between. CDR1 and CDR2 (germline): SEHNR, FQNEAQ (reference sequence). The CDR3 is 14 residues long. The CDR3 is CASSHAQSMTEAFF. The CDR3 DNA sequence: TGTGCCAGCAGCCATGCACAGAGTATGACTGAAGCTTTCTTT.

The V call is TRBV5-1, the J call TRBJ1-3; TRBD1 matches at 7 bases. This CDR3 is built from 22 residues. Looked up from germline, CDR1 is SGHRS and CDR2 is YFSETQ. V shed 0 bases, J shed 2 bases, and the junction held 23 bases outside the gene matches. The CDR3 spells CASSLVGRGAPRGPWTGNTIYF. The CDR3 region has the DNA TGCGCCAGCAGCTTGGTCGGCAGGGGAGCCCCGAGGGGGCCCTGGACTGGAAACACCATATATTTT.

The CDR3 sequence: CASSLDRGLETQYF. CDR3 DNA: TGCGCCAGCAGCTTGGACAGGGGATTGGAGACCCAGTACTTC. This chain joins TRBV5-1 and TRBJ2-5; TRBD1 matches at 7 bases. V lost 0 bases, J lost 5 bases, and 4 bases stayed unmatched. This CDR3 has 14 residues. From germline, CDR1 is SGHRS and CDR2 YFSETQ. Variable domain in full (rest from reference TRBV5-1 and TRBJ2-5): KAGVTQTPRYLIKTRGQQVTLSCSPISGHRSVSWYQQTPGQGLQFLFEYFSETQRNKGNFPGRFSGRQFSNSRSEMNVSTLELGDSALYLCASSLDRGLETQYFGPGTRLLVL.

Here the CDR3 DNA reads TGTGCCAGCAGTTACTCGCGGGGGGTCTATGGCTACACCTTC. Amino acids: CASSYSRGVYGYTF. The V call is TRBV6-5, the J call TRBJ1-2, with D possibly TRBD1 on 5 matching bases. The CDR3 loop spans 14 amino acids. Trimming took 0 bases from V and 4 from J, leaving 9 bases between them. Per the germline V gene, CDR1 is MNHEY and CDR2 is SVGAGI.

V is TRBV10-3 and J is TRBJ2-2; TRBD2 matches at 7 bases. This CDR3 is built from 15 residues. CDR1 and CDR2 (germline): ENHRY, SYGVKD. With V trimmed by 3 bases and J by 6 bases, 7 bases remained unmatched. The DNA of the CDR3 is TGTGCCATCAGTGATGGCGGGAGATCCCCCGGGGAGCTGTTTTTT. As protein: CAISDGGRSPGELFF.

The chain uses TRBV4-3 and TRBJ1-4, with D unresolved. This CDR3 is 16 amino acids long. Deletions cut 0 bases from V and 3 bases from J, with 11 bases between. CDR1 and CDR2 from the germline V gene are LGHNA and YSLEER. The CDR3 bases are TGCGCCAGCAGCCAAGAACCCCGGGGTTCTAATGAAAAACTGTTTTTT. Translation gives CASSQEPRGSNEKLFF.

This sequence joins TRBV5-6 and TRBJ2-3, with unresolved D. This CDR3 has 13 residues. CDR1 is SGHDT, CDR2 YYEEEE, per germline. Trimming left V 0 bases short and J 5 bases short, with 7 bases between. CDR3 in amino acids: CASSLERRDTQYF. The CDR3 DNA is TGTGCCAGCAGCTTGGAACGCAGAGATACGCAGTATTTT.

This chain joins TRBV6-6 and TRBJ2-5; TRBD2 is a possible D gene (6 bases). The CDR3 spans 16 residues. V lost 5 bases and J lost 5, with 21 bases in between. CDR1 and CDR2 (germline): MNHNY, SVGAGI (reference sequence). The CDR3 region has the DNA TGTGCCAGCAGTCTCCCGTTGTCGGGGGTGGAGGAGACCCAGTACTTC. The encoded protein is CASSLPLSGVEETQYF.